This entry features one T cell receptor beta chain sequence. This specimen comes from a study of blood T cell repertoires in COVID-19. Study details: COVID-19 samples collected from the United States, Italy and Spain covered acute and convalescent phases. In each case, the material was cDNA or gDNA derived from T cells, B-cell-depleted T cells, or PBMCs.

In the authors' workflow: Amplification of reference gene primers provided the estimated nucleated cell counts. Clones were read by immunoSEQ multiplex PCR, and TCRdb kept only the in-frame ones, dropping some. V, J and clone size reflect that table, while D and trimming were determined from the DNA. The data contain about 300,000 clones, 75% to 95% of them singletons. One Seattle source followed patients from active infection through their disease course. Sequencing was performed on peripheral blood. The sequence was collected from a woman between 25 and 40 years old with COVID-19, enrolled during active disease.

The CDR3 DNA reads TGTGCCGTGGGGACAGGGGTGTCCGAGCAGTACTTC. Translated, it gives CAVGTGVSEQYF. V and J are TRBV7-8 and TRBJ2-7; 10 nucleotides agree with TRBD1. After removal of 11 bases from V and 6 bases from J, the junction contained 7 bases not matched to a gene. CDR1 and CDR2 (germline): SGHVS, FQNEAQ. CDR3 size: 12 residues.